Presented here are 11 T cell receptor beta chains from one specimen sequenced in a study of blood T cell repertoires in COVID-19 (dated by TCRdb to 2020 to 2021). The library came from the immunoSEQ multiplex PCR assay. TCRdb took over this immuneACCESS table, retaining in-frame rearrangements with V and J assigned. Such tables are incomplete; in checked studies, under half of the missing clones stem from an unresolved V gene, and the remainder is unexplained. For this sample there are fewer than 65,000 clones; more than 70% appear just once. About 6.8% of the sample is held by the ten biggest clonotypes. The sample was peripheral blood. The receptors come from a man between 60 and 75 years old with acute or convalescent COVID-19.

The CDR3 DNA reads as TGTGCCAGCAGTCGCTCCGGGACAGGGTATGACGAGCAGTACTTC. It specifies CASSRSGTGYDEQYF. The chain recombines TRBV6-5 with TRBJ2-7; 9 positions match TRBD1. The V gene's germline CDR1 is MNHEY and CDR2 SVGAGI. V trimming: 5 bases; J trimming: 5 bases; junction bases outside the gene matches: 10. The CDR3 totals 15 residues.

The chain joins TRBV6-5 to TRBJ1-3; no definite D call. The germline CDR1 and CDR2 sequences are MNHEY and SVGAGI. The CDR3 runs 15 residues. Trimming pared 4 bases from V and 0 bases from J, leaving 10 bases between. CDR3 sequence: CASSSSSSSGNTIYF. The CDR3 nucleotides read TGTGCCAGCAGTTCTAGTTCGAGCTCTGGAAACACCATATATTTT.

This clone was detected only a few times. The chain has TRBV5-1 and TRBJ1-1; unclear D gene. V was shortened by 2 bases and J by 1 base, with 6 bases between the two germline ends. This CDR3 spans 13 amino acids. Germline values: CDR1 SGHRS, CDR2 YFSETQ. The CDR3 sequence: CASSLQQNTEAFF. The CDR3 nucleotides are TGCGCCAGCAGCTTACAGCAGAACACTGAAGCTTTCTTT.

This chain connects TRBV24-1 to TRBJ1-5; D is perhaps TRBD1 (6 bases). This CDR3 has 13 amino acids. The V and J ends lost 6 bases and 7 bases respectively, with 12 bases between them. Looked up from germline, CDR1 is KGHDR and CDR2 is SFDVKD. The CDR3 nucleotides read TGTGCCACCAGTACAGGGAGTGGCCAGCCCCAGCATTTT. Amino acids: CATSTGSGQPQHF.

The chain couples TRBV29-1 to TRBJ2-1; D may be TRBD1 (6 bases). The germline CDR1 and CDR2 sequences are SQVTM and ANQGSEA. The ends were cut back, 4 bases at V and 1 base at J, with 11 bases in the middle. CDR3 size: 14 residues. CDR3 loop: CSVAGALSYNEQFF. DNA for the CDR3: TGCAGCGTTGCAGGGGCCCTGTCCTACAATGAGCAGTTCTTC.

The V gene is TRBV2, the J gene TRBJ2-1, with 12 positions matching TRBD2. There are 13 residues in the CDR3. The J segment lost 7 bases and the V segment lost 9 bases, leaving 4 bases of the junction unmatched. The V gene's germline CDR1 is SNHLY and CDR2 FYNNEI. The CDR3 region is CASLGLAGNEQFF. The CDR3 nucleotides are TGTGCCAGTCTGGGACTAGCGGGTAATGAGCAGTTCTTC.

This clone appeared a few times. This sequence joins TRBV9 and TRBJ2-5; D may be TRBD1 (6 bases). The germline gives CDR1 SGDLS, CDR2 YYNGEE. Trimming left V 4 bases short and J 5 bases short, with 9 bases between. CDR3 length: 12 amino acids. CDR3 residues: CASSPGVETQYF. The CDR3 nucleotides are TGTGCCAGCAGCCCAGGGGTCGAGACCCAGTACTTC.

A single count supports this clone. The J gene is TRBJ1-4, the V gene TRBV5-1, with TRBD1 matching 8 bases. This CDR3 comprises 16 residues. The germline V gene encodes CDR1 SGHRS and CDR2 YFSETQ. Trimming took 4 bases from V and 7 from J; bases not matched to a gene: 12. CDR3 coding DNA: TGCGCCAGCAGCGCGGACAGGGAGGGGAGAGGTGAAAAACTGTTTTTT. The encoded protein is CASSADREGRGEKLFF.

This clone was recorded at least ten times. The chain has TRBV3-1 (or the pseudogene TRBV3-2) and TRBJ1-6, with D unclear. The V end lost 0 bases, the J end lost 10 bases, and 13 bases lay between the germline ends. Germline V gene data show CDR1 as LGHDT and CDR2 as YNNKEL (reference sequence). The CDR3 runs to 15 residues. The CDR3 loop is CASSQDLSIPSPLHF. The CDR3 DNA sequence: TGTGCCAGCAGCCAAGATTTGAGTATACCGTCACCCCTCCACTTT.

The chain has TRBV7-2 and TRBJ2-5; 9 nucleotides line up with TRBD1. The CDR3 is 15 residues long. Germline CDR1 reads SGHTA; CDR2 reads FQGNSA. The trim removed 5 bases at V and 5 bases at J, leaving 9 bases unmatched. CDR3 nucleotide sequence: TGTGCCAGCAGCCCCGGACAGGGGAGGGGGGAGACCCAGTACTTC. It encodes CASSPGQGRGETQYF.

The V and J genes are TRBV7-8 and TRBJ2-3, with TRBD2 matching 15 bases. Per germline, CDR1 SGHVS and CDR2 FQNEAQ. The CDR3 extends over 18 amino acids. Trimming took 5 bases from V and 3 from J; bases not matched to a gene: 9. CDR3 coding DNA: TGTGCCAGCAGCGCCGGACTAGCGGGGGGGCCAAGTACAGATACGCAGTATTTT. It specifies CASSAGLAGGPSTDTQYF.